Presented here are 13 T cell receptor beta chains from one specimen sequenced in a study of STAT5B mutations in CD4+ large granular lymphocyte leukemia. The table came from immunoSEQ multiplex PCR; TCRdb's copy has only in-frame clones and leaves some out. The sample has around 21,000 clones, approximately 71% seen once; the top ten hold less than 5%. Sequenced: CD4+ T cells from blood buffy coats. These receptors all come from a human donor in good health.

The V call is TRBV5-6, the J call TRBJ2-6, with a tentative D call TRBD1 (5 bases). CDR1 is SGHDT, CDR2 YYEEEE, per germline. This CDR3 comprises 17 residues. Trimming left V 0 bases short and J 0 bases short, with 10 bases between. CDR3 loop: CASSLGQGRSGANVLTF. In DNA, the CDR3 is TGTGCCAGCAGCTTGGGTCAGGGCCGCTCTGGGGCCAACGTCCTGACTTTC. Using reference TRBV5-6 and TRBJ2-6 for the parts outside the CDR3, the full variable domain is DAGVTQSPTHLIKTRGQQVTLRCSPKSGHDTVSWYQQALGQGPQFIFQYYEEEERQRGNFPDRFSGHQFPNYSSELNVNALLLGDSALYLCASSLGQGRSGANVLTFGAGSRLTVL.

The sample holds one count of this clone. The V gene is TRBV7-8, the J gene TRBJ2-7, with D perhaps TRBD1 or TRBD2 (5 bases each). The CDR3 has 15 amino acids. The germline V gene has CDR1 SGHVS and CDR2 FQNEAQ. V lost 1 base to trimming and J lost 2 bases, with 12 bases between them. This CDR3 reads CASSLEGQGAYEQYF. CDR3 DNA sequence: TGTGCCAGCAGCTTAGAGGGGCAGGGAGCCTACGAGCAGTACTTC.

The V call is TRBV5-4, the J call TRBJ1-1; D remains unclear. The length of the CDR3 is 13 residues. Trimming left V 3 bases short and J 1 base short, with 7 bases between. Germline V gene data show CDR1 as SGHNT and CDR2 as YYREEE (reference sequence). The CDR3 protein is CASSYPENTEAFF. In nucleotides, the CDR3 is TGTGCCAGCAGCTACCCCGAGAACACTGAAGCTTTCTTT.

The chain carries TRBV5-6 and TRBJ1-1; D gene unclear. The CDR3 length is 11 residues. Looked up from germline, CDR1 is SGHDT and CDR2 is YYEEEE. With 0 bases removed from V and 4 bases from J, the gap between germline ends came to 1 base. The CDR3 loop is CASSLVTEAFF. The CDR3 DNA is TGTGCCAGCAGCTTGGTCACTGAAGCTTTCTTT.

This chain joins TRBV29-1 and TRBJ2-3; 7 bases fit TRBD2. The CDR3 consists of 15 residues. The J segment lost 0 bases and the V segment lost 3 bases, leaving 6 bases of the junction unmatched. Germline assignment: CDR1 SQVTM and CDR2 ANQGSEA. The CDR3 protein is CSVDGGTSSTDTQYF. For the CDR3, the DNA is TGCAGCGTTGACGGGGGGACCTCTAGCACAGATACGCAGTATTTT.

This clone was recorded a few times. This sequence joins TRBV18 and TRBJ2-6; 9 nucleotides align to TRBD1. CDR1 KGHSH and CDR2 LQKENI come from the germline V gene. This CDR3 region has 19 residues. V lost 4 bases, J lost 0 bases, and 10 bases stayed unmatched. The CDR3 coding sequence is TGTGCCAGCTCACGCGTAACAGGGGGCATAGGCTCTGGGGCCAACGTCCTGACTTTC. Encoded protein: CASSRVTGGIGSGANVLTF.

V and J are TRBV6-5 and TRBJ2-7, with D hard to call. The germline CDR1 and CDR2 sequences are MNHEY and SVGAGI. V lost 0 bases and J lost 10, with 7 bases in between. This CDR3 is 11 amino acids long. This CDR3 reads CASSYSGLQYF. The DNA for the CDR3 is TGTGCCAGCAGTTACTCAGGGCTACAGTACTTC.

This chain joins TRBV7-6 and TRBJ2-5, with unresolved D. The CDR3 length is 14 residues. Trimming stripped 2 bases from V and 2 bases from J, with 9 bases between. Germline V gene sequence: CDR1 SGHVS, CDR2 FNYEAQ. As DNA, the CDR3 is TGTGCCAGCAGCTTAAAGATCGAACAAGAGACCCAGTACTTC. Amino acids: CASSLKIEQETQYF.

The chain joins TRBV30 to TRBJ2-3; 9 bases match TRBD1. Germline loops: CDR1 GTSNPN, CDR2 SVGIG (reference sequence). V shed 5 bases and J 4 bases; nucleotides not matched to a gene: 7. This CDR3 region has 14 residues. The CDR3 is CAWATGGNADTQYF. The CDR3 DNA reads TGTGCCTGGGCCACAGGGGGCAACGCAGATACGCAGTATTTT.

In its sample, this clone was seen a few times. The genes are TRBV7-9 and TRBJ1-5, with TRBD1 identical over 7 bases. The germline V gene encodes CDR1 SEHNR and CDR2 FQNEAQ (reference sequence). V gave up 6 bases and J gave up 4 bases; unmatched junction bases: 6. This CDR3 is 14 amino acids long. CDR3 in DNA: TGTGCCAGCAGTTTCGGGACAGAGAATCAGCCCCAGCATTTT. It codes for CASSFGTENQPQHF.

The rearrangement joins TRBV9 to TRBJ2-5; D may be TRBD2 (5 bases). The J call is doubtful: the DNA matches TRBJ2-7 better. The CDR3 is 14 amino acids. From germline, CDR1 is SGDLS and CDR2 YYNGEE. The DNA for the CDR3 is TGTGCCAGCAGCGTAGGGCTAGGAGGCTACGAGCAGTACTTC. Protein: CASSVGLGGYEQYF.

This clone was seen just once. The chain links TRBV30 to TRBJ1-4; D gene unclear. The CDR3 runs to 13 residues. Germline assignment: CDR1 GTSNPN and CDR2 SVGIG (reference sequence). The V end was cut by 1 base, the J end by 8 bases, with 11 bases between. Here the CDR3 DNA reads TGTGCCTGGAGTGGGCGGGATATCGAAAAACTGTTTTTT. Translation gives CAWSGRDIEKLFF.

CDR3: CASSMSIAERGEQFF. The DNA for the CDR3 is TGTGCCAGTAGTATGAGCATAGCGGAGAGGGGTGAGCAGTTCTTC. This chain links TRBV19 with TRBJ2-1; D possibly corresponds to TRBD2 (6 bases). The CDR3 length is 15 residues. V gave up 3 bases and J gave up 9 bases, with 18 bases separating them. Per the germline V gene, CDR1 is LNHDA and CDR2 is SQIVND (reference sequence). The variable domain in full, with the rest retrieved from reference TRBV19 and TRBJ2-1, is DGGITQSPKYLFRKEGQNVTLSCEQNLNHDAMYWYRQDPGQGLRLIYYSQIVNDFQKGDIAEGYSVSREKKESFPLTVTSAQKNPTAFYLCASSMSIAERGEQFFGPGTRLTVL.